This T cell receptor (beta chain) emerged from a study of cytomegalovirus exposure and HLA in healthy donors. To note about this clone: The antigen remains unidentified.

The PCR used 60 Vbeta and 13 Jbeta primers. Libraries were prepared by immunoSEQ multiplex PCR; TCRdb keeps only in-frame clonotypes and omits some of them. The data hold approximately 91,000 clones, with less than 70% observed a single time. V shed 1 base and J 0 bases; nucleotides not matched to a gene: 14. Germline values: CDR1 MGHRA, CDR2 YSYEKL. This CDR3 contains 22 residues. Study results and limitations: Most observed TCR sequences were rare, whereas some public TCRs were detected in many donors. A few chains tied to CMV proved CMV antigen-specific in vitro. V- and J-gene trimming in TCR beta was tied to a missense DCLRE1C variant by an analysis performed later.

V usage is TRBV4-1 and J usage is TRBJ2-3; 15 bases map to TRBD2. This TCR was recovered from a female donor in good health and CMV-seronegative. The sequencing sample was made of PBMCs. The CDR3 region is CASSQVVSPGLAGGPSTDTQYF. Written as DNA, the CDR3 is TGCGCCAGCAGCCAAGTGGTTAGTCCGGGACTAGCGGGGGGTCCTAGCACAGATACGCAGTATTTT.